This passage covers 29 T cell receptor beta chains from one sample sequenced in a study of cytomegalovirus exposure and HLA in healthy donors (dated by TCRdb to 2016 to 2017). Libraries were constructed by the immunoSEQ multiplex PCR assay. A mixture of 60 forward primers for TCR Vbeta segments and 13 reverse primers for TCR Jbeta segments was used in the multiplex PCR. Held by TCRdb, this immuneACCESS table contains in-frame sequences only and omits some clones. Under half of the omission traces to an unresolved V gene where checked; the cause of the rest is unknown. The table for this sample lists 64,000 or so clones; 70% of them were counted only once. The ten largest clones add up to roughly 9.8% of the sample. Sequenced sample: PBMCs. The receptors derive from a woman between 45 and 65 years old in good health and CMV-seropositive.

The rearrangement joins TRBV5-4 to TRBJ2-1; 7 bases are a match to TRBD2. The germline V gene encodes CDR1 SGHNT and CDR2 YYREEE (reference sequence). The CDR3 runs 15 residues. J lost 5 bases, V lost 0 bases, and 5 bases had no gene match. CDR3 in DNA: TGTGCCAGCAGCTTGGTCCAGCGGGATGACAATGAGCAGTTCTTC. It specifies CASSLVQRDDNEQFF.

This clone was seen a handful of times. The DNA of the CDR3 is TGTGCCAGCAGCTTAGACAGGGGTGATACGCAGTATTTT. Translated, it gives CASSLDRGDTQYF. V and J are TRBV7-7 and TRBJ2-3, with 7 bases fitting TRBD1. The germline gives CDR1 SSHAT, CDR2 FNYEAQ (reference sequence). The V and J ends lost 1 base and 6 bases, in that order; junction bases with no gene match: 1. This CDR3 spans 13 amino acids.

The table lists this clone with a count of one. The V and J genes are TRBV9 and TRBJ1-4, with D perhaps matching TRBD1 (6 bases). CDR3 size: 16 residues. The V end lost 2 bases, the J end lost 7 bases, and 18 bases lay between the germline ends. Germline V gene data show CDR1 as SGDLS and CDR2 as YYNGEE. CDR3 sequence reads: CASSVLSGGLGEKLFF. The CDR3, as DNA: TGTGCCAGCAGCGTCCTTTCGGGGGGCCTAGGTGAAAAACTGTTTTTT.

This clone was detected ten times or more. This chain connects TRBV28 to TRBJ1-2; TRBD1 matches at 10 bases. After removal of 5 bases from V and 7 bases from J, the junction contained 10 bases not matched to a gene. The CDR3 totals 15 residues. From germline, CDR1 is MDHEN and CDR2 SYDVKM. CDR3 nucleotides: TGTGCCAGCAGTCCTGGGACAGGGGAACTTGGTGGCTACACCTTC. As protein: CASSPGTGELGGYTF.

V usage is TRBV28 and J usage is TRBJ2-7, with a tentative D call TRBD2 (6 bases). The CDR3 has 15 amino acids. V lost 8 bases and J lost 1, with 18 bases in between. CDR1 and CDR2 (germline): MDHEN, SYDVKM. The CDR3 nucleotides are TGTGCCAGCGTCTTTCGGTTTGGGGGGTCCTACGAGCAGTACTTC. It encodes CASVFRFGGSYEQYF.

The chain uses TRBV4-1 and TRBJ2-7; a weak D match, TRBD1 (6 bases). Germline loops: CDR1 MGHRA, CDR2 YSYEKL. This CDR3 has 17 residues. The ends were cut back, 0 bases at V and 2 bases at J, with 17 bases in the middle. CDR3 sequence: CASSQETPGVIPYEQYF. As DNA, the CDR3 is TGCGCCAGCAGCCAAGAGACCCCAGGGGTGATCCCCTACGAGCAGTACTTC.

V and J are TRBV7-3 and TRBJ2-5; the match to TRBD2 covers 13 bases. With V trimmed by 5 bases and J by 4 bases, 7 bases remained unmatched. CDR1 and CDR2 from the germline V gene are SGHTA and FQGTGA. The CDR3 spans 16 residues. Here the CDR3 DNA reads TGTGCCAGCAGCGAACGACTAGCGGGAGGAGGAGAGACCCAGTACTTC. Its translation is CASSERLAGGGETQYF.

This clone appeared a few times. This chain connects TRBV29-1 to TRBJ2-7, with a weak D call TRBD2 (6 bases). V dropped 2 bases and J dropped 6 bases, with 11 bases sitting between them. Germline lookup yields CDR1 SQVTM and CDR2 ANQGSEA. The CDR3 totals 12 residues. The DNA for the CDR3 is TGCAGCGTTGAAAGGGGCGGGGTCGAGCAGTACTTC. Protein product: CSVERGGVEQYF.

The chain employs TRBV14 and TRBJ2-3; the match to TRBD2 covers 8 bases. This CDR3 contains 14 residues. With 1 base clipped from V and 4 bases from J, the junction kept 1 base outside the gene matches. Germline V gene data show CDR1 as SGHDN and CDR2 as FVKESK. CDR3 bases: TGTGCCAGCAGCCAAGGTAGCGGGGCAGATACGCAGTATTTT. Protein product: CASSQGSGADTQYF. Using reference TRBV14 and TRBJ2-3 for the parts outside the CDR3, the full variable domain is EAGVTQFPSHSVIEKGQTVTLRCDPISGHDNLYWYRRVMGKEIKFLLHFVKESKQDESGMPNNRFLAERTGGTYSTLKVQPAELEDSGVYFCASSQGSGADTQYFGPGTRLTVL.

The genes are TRBV6-1 and TRBJ1-2; a possible D gene is TRBD1 (5 bases). Per germline, CDR1 MNHNS and CDR2 SASEGT. Trimming stripped 3 bases from V and 8 bases from J, with 16 bases between. The CDR3 length is 14 residues. CDR3 sequence reads: CASSDNRGREGYTF. CDR3 nucleotides: TGTGCCAGCAGTGATAATCGGGGGAGGGAAGGCTACACCTTC.

This clone was counted once. The genes are TRBV2 and TRBJ2-7, with TRBD1 identical over 9 bases. This CDR3 region has 14 residues. Germline assignment: CDR1 SNHLY and CDR2 FYNNEI. V trimming: 3 bases; J trimming: 4 bases; junction bases outside the gene matches: 4. CDR3 residues: CASSDPGQGYEQYF. In nucleotides, the CDR3 is TGTGCCAGCAGTGACCCGGGACAGGGATACGAGCAGTACTTC.

V usage is TRBV5-1 and J usage is TRBJ2-3; 7 positions match TRBD2. Germline V lookup: CDR1 SGHRS, CDR2 YFSETQ. The CDR3 is 15 residues long. Losses at the gene ends were 4 bases for V and 2 bases for J; bases not matched to a gene: 7. The CDR3 is CASSLGGVTTDTQYF. CDR3 nucleotides: TGCGCCAGCAGCCTGGGGGGGGTTACCACAGATACGCAGTATTTT.

Notes on this clone: This clone may be a read error of a much larger clone one base away. Other DNA sequences in the sample encode the same CDR3. The chain employs TRBV6-1 and TRBJ2-7; D is possibly TRBD1 (6 bases). Germline assignment: CDR1 MNHNS and CDR2 SASEGT. V lost 6 bases and J lost 6, with 15 bases in between. This CDR3 is built from 13 residues. CDR3 in amino acids: CASSPTGRGEQYF. CDR3 sequence (DNA): TGTGCCAGCAGCCCGACAGGCCGGGGCGAGCAGTACTTC.

The V call is TRBV6-1, the J call TRBJ2-7; weak D call: TRBD1 (5 bases). The germline V and J ends were trimmed by 8 bases and 0 bases, with 14 bases remaining between them. The CDR3 is 14 residues long. The V gene's germline CDR1 is MNHNS and CDR2 SASEGT. As DNA, the CDR3 is TGTGCCAGCCACAGGACGGTGAGCTCCTACGAGCAGTACTTC. Translated, it gives CASHRTVSSYEQYF.

The chain joins TRBV27 to TRBJ2-7; 11 bases line up with TRBD2. The CDR3 is made up of 13 amino acids. Germline trimming cut 6 bases from V and 4 bases from J; bases unmatched to any gene: 2. Germline V CDR1 and CDR2: MNHEY, SMNVEV (reference sequence). The CDR3: CASRLAGAYEQYF. DNA of the CDR3: TGTGCCAGCAGACTAGCGGGAGCTTACGAGCAGTACTTC.

The chain couples TRBV6-5 to TRBJ2-1; 7 bases line up with TRBD1. The trim removed 5 bases at V and 8 bases at J, leaving 3 bases unmatched. In germline, CDR1 is MNHEY, CDR2 SVGAGI. There are 12 residues in the CDR3. The chain's CDR3 is CASSRQGDEQFF. CDR3 in DNA: TGTGCCAGCAGTCGACAGGGAGATGAGCAGTTCTTC.

This chain links TRBV6-1 with TRBJ1-1, with D maybe TRBD1 (6 bases). CDR1 is MNHNS and CDR2 is SASEGT in the germline V gene. The CDR3 loop spans 12 amino acids. V lost 2 bases and J lost 11, with 12 bases in between. The CDR3 DNA is TGTGCCAGCAGTGAATGGGGGCGAGAGGCTTTCTTT. Its protein is CASSEWGREAFF.

The chain combines TRBV28 with TRBJ2-1, with D possibly being TRBD2 (6 bases). Germline V gene lookup returns CDR1 MDHEN and CDR2 SYDVKM. The CDR3 sequence is 16 residues long. V lost 6 bases, J lost 10 bases, and 25 bases lay in between. This CDR3 reads CASSHRPGVGGEEQFF. DNA of the CDR3: TGTGCCAGCAGCCACAGACCCGGGGTGGGGGGAGAGGAGCAGTTCTTC.

The chain uses TRBV18 and TRBJ2-2, with 9 bases identical to TRBD1. After removal of 5 bases from V and 4 bases from J, the junction contained 5 bases not matched to a gene. Germline V CDR1 and CDR2: KGHSH, LQKENI. CDR3 size: 15 residues. The CDR3 reads CASSSQGASTGELFF. The CDR3 bases are TGTGCCAGCTCATCACAGGGGGCGTCCACCGGGGAGCTGTTTTTT. Full variable domain (outside the CDR3, taken from reference TRBV18 and TRBJ2-2): NAGVMQNPRHLVRRRGQEARLRCSPMKGHSHVYWYRQLPEEGLKFMVYLQKENIIDESGMPKERFSAEFPKEGPSILRIQQVVRGDSAAYFCASSSQGASTGELFFGEGSRLTVL.

The chain couples TRBV6-4 to TRBJ2-3, with no clear D. Germline loops: CDR1 MRHNA, CDR2 SNTAGT. V was cut by 6 bases and J by 6 bases, with 13 bases left in between. The length of the CDR3 is 13 residues. The CDR3: CASRTTQVDTQYF. CDR3 sequence (DNA): TGTGCCAGCAGGACAACGCAGGTTGATACGCAGTATTTT.

The rearrangement links TRBV11-2 to TRBJ1-2; D call uncertain. The CDR3 runs 15 residues. Deletions cut 3 bases from V and 2 bases from J, with 13 bases between. Germline V lookup: CDR1 SGHAT, CDR2 FQNNGV. This chain's CDR3 is CASSFPSEINYGYTF. Written as DNA, the CDR3 is TGTGCCAGCAGCTTCCCCTCGGAGATAAACTATGGCTACACCTTC.

CDR3 in DNA: TGTGCCATCCAACCCAGCGAAGACCTCCGCTATGGCTACACCTTC. Amino acids: CAIQPSEDLRYGYTF. The chain carries TRBV10-3 and TRBJ1-2; no clear D gene. The length of the CDR3 is 15 residues. Germline values: CDR1 ENHRY, CDR2 SYGVKD. V was cut by 8 bases and J by 4 bases, with 20 bases left in between.

The CDR3 nucleotides read TGTGCCATCGCCCGGGACATTAATGAAAAACTGTTTTTT. Its translation: CAIARDINEKLFF. The chain recombines TRBV10-3 with TRBJ1-4; the D gene is possibly TRBD1 (6 bases). Germline CDR1 and CDR2: ENHRY and SYGVKD. This CDR3 is 13 amino acids long. V shed 8 bases and J shed 4 bases, with 11 bases lying between them.

This clone was detected only once. The chain joins TRBV9 to TRBJ2-2; TRBD2 matches 8 bases. CDR1 SGDLS and CDR2 YYNGEE come from the germline V gene. The CDR3 sequence is 17 residues long. V shed 3 bases and J 1 base; nucleotides not matched to a gene: 8. The CDR3, as DNA: TGTGCCAGCAGCGGGAGACGGGGGGGCCTGAACACCGGGGAGCTGTTTTTT. This translates into CASSGRRGGLNTGELFF.

The chain employs TRBV4-3 and TRBJ2-7; TRBD2 is a possible D gene (5 bases). The CDR3 sequence is 14 residues long. In germline, CDR1 is LGHNA, CDR2 YSLEER. Deletions cut 1 base from V and 3 bases from J, with 10 bases between. Written as DNA, the CDR3 is TGCGCCAGCAGCCAAGGAGGGCTGCGCTACGAGCAGTACTTC. This sequence encodes CASSQGGLRYEQYF.

The chain recombines TRBV30 with TRBJ2-3; 9 bases fit TRBD2. Germline V gene data show CDR1 as GTSNPN and CDR2 as SVGIG (reference sequence). The CDR3 contains 15 residues. The V gene end was trimmed by 2 bases and the J gene end by 6 bases; junction bases not matched to a gene: 9. DNA for the CDR3: TGTGCCTGGAGTAAAGGGGCGGGGGGGGCCGATACGCAGTATTTT. It translates to CAWSKGAGGADTQYF.

The gene calls are TRBV28 and TRBJ1-1; 9 nucleotides match TRBD1. J was trimmed by 7 bases and V by 4 bases; bases with no gene match: 7. CDR3 length: 14 amino acids. Germline V gene lookup returns CDR1 MDHEN and CDR2 SYDVKM. CDR3 in amino acids: CASSSLGTGSEAFF. For the CDR3, the DNA is TGTGCCAGCAGTTCCCTAGGGACAGGGAGTGAAGCTTTCTTT.

The chain links TRBV6-5 to TRBJ2-2; the match to TRBD2 covers 9 bases. The CDR3 loop spans 15 amino acids. V was pared by 5 bases and J by 2 bases, with 3 bases of the junction left unmatched. From germline, CDR1 is MNHEY and CDR2 SVGAGI. This CDR3 reads CASSNSGGNTGELFF. The CDR3 DNA is TGTGCCAGCAGTAATAGCGGGGGAAACACCGGGGAGCTGTTTTTT.

This clone occurred a few times. The chain links TRBV5-1 to TRBJ2-3; D is unclear. The length of the CDR3 is 15 residues. Germline lookup yields CDR1 SGHRS and CDR2 YFSETQ. The V end lost 1 base, the J end lost 1 base, and 10 bases lay between the germline ends. The DNA of the CDR3 is TGCGCCAGCAGCTTGCAGGTAGTTGGCACAGATACGCAGTATTTT. Encoded protein: CASSLQVVGTDTQYF.